This T cell receptor beta chain stems from a study of T-cell memory formation after mild COVID-19. Whole-study results and caveats: SARS-CoV-2 specificity was not confirmed for second-wave clones peaking on day 37. Later expanders leaned CD4+, whereas day 15 to 85 contracting clones were balanced CD4/CD8.

TCRdb analysed the 5' RACE reads with MiXCR anew, one entry per CDR3 protein. The table records roughly 160,000 distinct CDR3 sequences, 9.5% to 13% of them present only once. On this clonotype: Its antigen is still unknown.

Germline V CDR1 and CDR2: MDHEN, SYDVKM. V dropped 8 bases and J dropped 9; count of bases not matched to a gene: 1. The CDR3 is 13 residues long. This chain joins TRBV28 and TRBJ2-1; 16 positions agree with TRBD2. The source material was PBMCs or a T cell subset sorted from them (not recorded which). The sequence was obtained from a man aged 18-30 years who had mild COVID-19 (a few samples of this study predate the infection). Cell type and time point are not known. This CDR3 is CASGTSGGVEQFF. As DNA, the CDR3 is TGTGCCAGCGGGACTAGCGGGGGGGTTGAGCAGTTCTTC.